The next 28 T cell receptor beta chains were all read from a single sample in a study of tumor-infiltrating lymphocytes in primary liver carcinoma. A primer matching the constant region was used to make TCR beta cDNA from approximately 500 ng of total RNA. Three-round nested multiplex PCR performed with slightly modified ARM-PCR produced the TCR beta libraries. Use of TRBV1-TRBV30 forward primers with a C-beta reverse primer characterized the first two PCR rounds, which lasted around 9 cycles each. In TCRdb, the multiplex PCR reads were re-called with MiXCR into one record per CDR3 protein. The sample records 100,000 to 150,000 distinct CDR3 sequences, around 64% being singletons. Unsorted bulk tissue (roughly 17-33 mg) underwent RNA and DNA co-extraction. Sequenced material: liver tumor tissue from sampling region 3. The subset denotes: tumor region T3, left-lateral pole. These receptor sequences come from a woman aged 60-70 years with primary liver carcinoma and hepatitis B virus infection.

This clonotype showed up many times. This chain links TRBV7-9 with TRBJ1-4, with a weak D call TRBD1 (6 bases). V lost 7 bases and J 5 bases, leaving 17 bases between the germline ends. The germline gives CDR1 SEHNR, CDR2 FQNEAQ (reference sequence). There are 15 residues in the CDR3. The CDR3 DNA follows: TGTGCCAGCACCAACCGGGGGCAGGGAAATGAAAAACTGTTTTTT. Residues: CASTNRGQGNEKLFF.

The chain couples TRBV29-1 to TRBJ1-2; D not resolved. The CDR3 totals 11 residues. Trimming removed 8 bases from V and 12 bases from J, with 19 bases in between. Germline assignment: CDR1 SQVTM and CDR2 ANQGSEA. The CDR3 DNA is TGCAGCATGGGCGTGGGGTTCGGCCACACCTTC. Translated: CSMGVGFGHTF.

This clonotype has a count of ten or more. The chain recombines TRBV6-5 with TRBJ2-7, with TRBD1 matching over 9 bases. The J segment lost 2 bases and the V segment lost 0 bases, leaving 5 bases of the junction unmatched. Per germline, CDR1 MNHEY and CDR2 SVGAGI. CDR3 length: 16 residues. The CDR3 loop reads CASSYSGTGNPYEQYF. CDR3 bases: TGTGCCAGCAGTTACTCCGGGACAGGGAATCCCTACGAGCAGTACTTC.

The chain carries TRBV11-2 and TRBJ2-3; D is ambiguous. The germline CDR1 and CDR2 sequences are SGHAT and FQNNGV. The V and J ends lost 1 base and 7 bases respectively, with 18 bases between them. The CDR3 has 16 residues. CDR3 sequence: CASSLGIQRSTYTQYF. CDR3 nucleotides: TGTGCCAGCAGCTTAGGTATCCAACGGAGCACGTATACGCAGTATTTT.

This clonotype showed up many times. The CDR3 reads CASSQVRTSGRLGQYF. CDR3 sequence (DNA): TGTGCCAGCAGCCAAGTACGGACTAGCGGGAGGCTCGGGCAGTACTTC. This chain uses TRBV14 with TRBJ2-7; 14 bases match TRBD2. CDR1 and CDR2 (germline): SGHDN, FVKESK. V dropped 1 base and J dropped 9; count of bases not matched to a gene: 8. The CDR3 is 16 residues long.

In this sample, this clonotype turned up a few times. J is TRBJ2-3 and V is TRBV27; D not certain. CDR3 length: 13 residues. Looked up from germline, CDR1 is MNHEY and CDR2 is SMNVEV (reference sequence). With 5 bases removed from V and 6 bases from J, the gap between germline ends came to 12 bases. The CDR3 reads CASSTLELDTQYF. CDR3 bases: TGTGCCAGCAGTACCTTGGAACTGGATACGCAGTATTTT.

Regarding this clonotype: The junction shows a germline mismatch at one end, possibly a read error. The CDR3 nucleotides are TGTGCCAGCAGGCCGACAGCGTCTAACACAGATGCGCAGTATTTT. It is translated as CASRPTASNTDAQYF. The chain has TRBV11-2 and TRBJ2-3; weak D call: TRBD1 (5 bases). The CDR3 consists of 15 residues. The V gene's germline CDR1 is SGHAT and CDR2 FQNNGV.

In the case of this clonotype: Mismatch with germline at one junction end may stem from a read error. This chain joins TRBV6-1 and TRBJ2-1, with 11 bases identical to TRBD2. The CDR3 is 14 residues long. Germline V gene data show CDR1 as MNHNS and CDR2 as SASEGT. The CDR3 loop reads CASSLVAGGREQSF. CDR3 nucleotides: TGTGCCAGTAGTTTGGTAGCGGGAGGGCGTGAGCAGTCCTTC.

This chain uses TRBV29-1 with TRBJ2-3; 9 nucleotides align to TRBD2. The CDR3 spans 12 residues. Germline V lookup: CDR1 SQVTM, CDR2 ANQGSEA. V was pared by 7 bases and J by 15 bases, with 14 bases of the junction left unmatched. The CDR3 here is CSATTAGGRHYF. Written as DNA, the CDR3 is TGCAGCGCGACGACAGCGGGAGGTAGGCACTATTTT.

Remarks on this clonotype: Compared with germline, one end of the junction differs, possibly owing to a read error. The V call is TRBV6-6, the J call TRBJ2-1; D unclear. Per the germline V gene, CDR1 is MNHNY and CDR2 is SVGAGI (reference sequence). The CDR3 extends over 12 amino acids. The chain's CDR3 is CVSSRTYNDQFF. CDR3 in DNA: TGTGTCAGCAGTCGGACCTACAATGACCAGTTCTTC.

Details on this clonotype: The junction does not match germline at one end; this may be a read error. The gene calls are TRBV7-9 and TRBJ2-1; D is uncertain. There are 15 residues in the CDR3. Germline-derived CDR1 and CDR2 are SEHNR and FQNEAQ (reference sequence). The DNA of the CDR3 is TGTGCCAGCAGCCCCTCGGTGCAGGAGTACAATGAGCAGTCCTTC. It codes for CASSPSVQEYNEQSF.

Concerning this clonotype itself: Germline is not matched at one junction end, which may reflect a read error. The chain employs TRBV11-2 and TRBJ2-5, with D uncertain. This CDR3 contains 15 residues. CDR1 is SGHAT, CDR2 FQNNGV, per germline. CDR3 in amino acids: CANSPPLVSSKTQYF. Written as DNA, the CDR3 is TGTGCCAACAGCCCACCCCTGGTATCCTCGAAGACCCAGTACTTC.

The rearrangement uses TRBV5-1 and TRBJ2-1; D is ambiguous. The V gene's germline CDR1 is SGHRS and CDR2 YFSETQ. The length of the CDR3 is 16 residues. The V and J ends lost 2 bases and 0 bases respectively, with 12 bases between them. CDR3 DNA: TGCGCCAGCAGCTTCGAGGCCTTTAGCTCCTACAATGAGCAGTTCTTC. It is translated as CASSFEAFSSYNEQFF.

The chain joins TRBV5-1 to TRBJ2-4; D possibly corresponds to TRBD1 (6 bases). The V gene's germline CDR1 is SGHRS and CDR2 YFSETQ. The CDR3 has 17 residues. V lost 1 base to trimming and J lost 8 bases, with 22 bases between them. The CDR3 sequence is CASSLSCYQGIGDIQYF. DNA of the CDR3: TGCGCCAGCAGCTTGTCCTGCTACCAGGGGATTGGGGACATTCAGTACTTC.

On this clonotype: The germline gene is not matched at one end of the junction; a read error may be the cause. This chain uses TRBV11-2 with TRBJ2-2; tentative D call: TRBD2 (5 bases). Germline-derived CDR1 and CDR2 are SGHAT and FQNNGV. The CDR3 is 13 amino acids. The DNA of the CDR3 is TGTGCAAGCAGCGCCCTTATGGCCGGGGAGCGGTTTTTT. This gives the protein CASSALMAGERFF.

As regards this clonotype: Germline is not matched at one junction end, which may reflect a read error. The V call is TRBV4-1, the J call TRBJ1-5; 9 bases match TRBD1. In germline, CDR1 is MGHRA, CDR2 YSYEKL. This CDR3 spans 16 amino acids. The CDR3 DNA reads TGCGCCAGTAGCCAACTGACAGGGGGGAGCACTCAGCCCCAGCATTTT. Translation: CASSQLTGGSTQPQHF.

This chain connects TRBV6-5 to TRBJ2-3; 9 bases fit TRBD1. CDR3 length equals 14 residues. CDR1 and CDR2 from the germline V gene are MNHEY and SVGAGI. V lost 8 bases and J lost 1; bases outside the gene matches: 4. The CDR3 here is CASGRTGGTDTQYF. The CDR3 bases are TGTGCCAGCGGTCGGACAGGGGGCACAGATACGCAGTATTTT.

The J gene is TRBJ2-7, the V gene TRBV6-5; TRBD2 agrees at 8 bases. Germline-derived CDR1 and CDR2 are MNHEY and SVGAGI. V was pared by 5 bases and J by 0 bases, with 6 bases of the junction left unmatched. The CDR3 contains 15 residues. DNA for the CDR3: TGTGCCAGCAGTCCCTGGACTAGCCCCTCCTACGAGCAGTACTTC. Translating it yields CASSPWTSPSYEQYF.

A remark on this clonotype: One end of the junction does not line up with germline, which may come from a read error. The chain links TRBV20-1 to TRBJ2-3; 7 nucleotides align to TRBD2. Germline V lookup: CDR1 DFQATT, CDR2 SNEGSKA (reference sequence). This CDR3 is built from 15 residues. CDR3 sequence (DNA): TGCAGTGCCGAGATGGGGCTAGCGGCCACAGGTACGCAGTATTTT. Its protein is CSAEMGLAATGTQYF.

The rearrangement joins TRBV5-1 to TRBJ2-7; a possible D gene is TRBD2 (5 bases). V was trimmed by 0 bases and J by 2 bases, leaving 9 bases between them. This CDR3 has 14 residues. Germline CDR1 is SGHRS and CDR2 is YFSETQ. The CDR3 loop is CASSLEDSAYEQYF. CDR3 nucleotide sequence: TGCGCCAGCAGCTTGGAGGACTCCGCCTACGAGCAGTACTTC.

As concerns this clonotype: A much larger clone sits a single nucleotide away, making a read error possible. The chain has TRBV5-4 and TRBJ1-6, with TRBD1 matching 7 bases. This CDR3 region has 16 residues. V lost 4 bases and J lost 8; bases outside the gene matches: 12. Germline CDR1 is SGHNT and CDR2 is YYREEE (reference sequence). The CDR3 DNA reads TGTGCCAGCAGCCATCCAGTGACAGGGAAGGATTCACCCCTCCACTTT. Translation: CASSHPVTGKDSPLHF.

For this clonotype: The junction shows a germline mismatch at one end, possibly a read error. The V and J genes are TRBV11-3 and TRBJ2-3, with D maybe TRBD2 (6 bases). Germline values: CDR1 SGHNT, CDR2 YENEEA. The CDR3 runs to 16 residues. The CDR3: CASSLVSGDFTDMQYF. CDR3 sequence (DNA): TGTGCCAGCAGCTTAGTTAGCGGAGATTTCACAGATATGCAGTATTTT.

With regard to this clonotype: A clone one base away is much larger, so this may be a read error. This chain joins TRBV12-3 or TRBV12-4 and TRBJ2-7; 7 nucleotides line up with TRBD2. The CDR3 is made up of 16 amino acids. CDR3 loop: CAISLGGVGGRNEQYF. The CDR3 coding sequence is TGTGCCATCAGTTTAGGAGGCGTGGGAGGGCGTAACGAGCAGTACTTC.

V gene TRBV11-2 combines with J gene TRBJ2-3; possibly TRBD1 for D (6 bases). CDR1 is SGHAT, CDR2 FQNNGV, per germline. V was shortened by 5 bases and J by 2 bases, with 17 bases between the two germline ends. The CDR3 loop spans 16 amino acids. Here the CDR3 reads CASSRRSTGNTDTQYF. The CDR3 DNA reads TGTGCCAGCAGCAGAAGAAGTACAGGGAACACAGATACGCAGTATTTT. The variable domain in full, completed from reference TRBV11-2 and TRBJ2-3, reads EAGVAQSPRYKIIEKRQSVAFWCNPISGHATLYWYQQILGQGPKLLIQFQNNGVVDDSQLPKDRFSAERLKGVDSTLKIQPAKLEDSAVYLCASSRRSTGNTDTQYFGPGTRLTVL.

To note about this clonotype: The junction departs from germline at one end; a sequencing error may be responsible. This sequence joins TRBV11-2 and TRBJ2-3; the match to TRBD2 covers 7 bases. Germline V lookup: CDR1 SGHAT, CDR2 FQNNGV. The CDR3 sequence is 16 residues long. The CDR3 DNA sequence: TGTGCCAGCTGCTTAATATTGGCGGGGGACGCAGATACGCAGTATTTT. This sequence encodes CASCLILAGDADTQYF. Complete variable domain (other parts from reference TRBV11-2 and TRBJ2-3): EAGVAQSPRYKIIEKRQSVAFWCNPISGHATLYWYQQILGQGPKLLIQFQNNGVVDDSQLPKDRFSAERLKGVDSTLKIQPAKLEDSAVYLCASCLILAGDADTQYFGPGTRLTVL.

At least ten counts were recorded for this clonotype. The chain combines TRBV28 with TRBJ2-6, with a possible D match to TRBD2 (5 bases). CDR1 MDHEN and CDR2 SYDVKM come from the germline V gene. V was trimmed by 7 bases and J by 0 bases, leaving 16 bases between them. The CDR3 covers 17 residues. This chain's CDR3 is CASTSWGGGSGANVLTF. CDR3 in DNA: TGTGCCAGCACCAGTTGGGGTGGAGGCTCTGGGGCCAACGTCCTGACTTTC.

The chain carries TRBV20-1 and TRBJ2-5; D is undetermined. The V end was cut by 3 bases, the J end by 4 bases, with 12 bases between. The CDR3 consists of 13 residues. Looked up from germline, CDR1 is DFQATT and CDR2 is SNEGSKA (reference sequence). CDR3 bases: TGCAGTGCTAGTGTAGCAGAGGCAGAGACCCAGTACTTC. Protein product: CSASVAEAETQYF.

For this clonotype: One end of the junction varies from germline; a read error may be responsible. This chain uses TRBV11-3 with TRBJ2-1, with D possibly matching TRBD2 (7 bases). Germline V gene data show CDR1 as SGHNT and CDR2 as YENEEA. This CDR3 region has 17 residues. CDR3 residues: CACSLDWGGLAANEQLF. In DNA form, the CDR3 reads TGTGCCTGCAGCTTAGATTGGGGGGGGCTAGCGGCCAATGAGCAGCTCTTC.